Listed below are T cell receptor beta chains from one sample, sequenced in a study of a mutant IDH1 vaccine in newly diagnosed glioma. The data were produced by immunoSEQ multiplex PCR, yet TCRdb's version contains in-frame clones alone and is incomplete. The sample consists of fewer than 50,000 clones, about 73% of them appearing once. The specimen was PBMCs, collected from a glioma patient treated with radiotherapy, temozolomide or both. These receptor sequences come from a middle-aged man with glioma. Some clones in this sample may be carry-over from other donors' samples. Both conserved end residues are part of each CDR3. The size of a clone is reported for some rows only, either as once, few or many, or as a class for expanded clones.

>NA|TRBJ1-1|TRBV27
CASSGFDRALMNTEAFF
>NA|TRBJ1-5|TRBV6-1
CAGGRDNQPQHF
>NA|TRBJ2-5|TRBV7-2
CASSLDSGREETQYF
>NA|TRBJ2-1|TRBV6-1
CASPPRGVNYNEQFF
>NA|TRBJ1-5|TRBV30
CAWSQGLNQPQHF
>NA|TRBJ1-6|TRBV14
CASSQSNSPLHF
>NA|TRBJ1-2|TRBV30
CAWRTVVPRPDDYGYTF
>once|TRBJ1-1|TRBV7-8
CASSLQGGGTEAFF
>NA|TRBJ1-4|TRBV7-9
CASSSWGLATNEKLFF
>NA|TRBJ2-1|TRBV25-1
CASTPAGFSYNEQFF
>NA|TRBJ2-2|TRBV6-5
CASSYLMGQGAGELFF
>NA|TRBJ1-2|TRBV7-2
CASSLAGGGAYGYTF
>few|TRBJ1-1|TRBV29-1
CSVEGQSQGTEAFF
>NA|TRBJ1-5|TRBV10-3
CAITRDRNQPQHF
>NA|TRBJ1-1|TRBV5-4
CASSLQGVNTEAFF
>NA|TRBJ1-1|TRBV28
CASSSRKYREKGFF
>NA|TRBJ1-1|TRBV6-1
CASMAATEAFF
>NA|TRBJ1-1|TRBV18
CASSPQGEGISEAFF
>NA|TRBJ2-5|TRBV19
CASSKAGGMETQYF
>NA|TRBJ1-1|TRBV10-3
CAIRGQGLGTEAFF
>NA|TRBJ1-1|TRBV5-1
CASSLEATGNTEAFF
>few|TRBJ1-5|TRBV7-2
CASSLETGNNQPQHF
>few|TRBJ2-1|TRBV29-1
CSARLGTGANNEQFF
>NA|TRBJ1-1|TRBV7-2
CASSLESAEAFF
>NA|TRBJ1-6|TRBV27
CASSLNSGVSPLHF
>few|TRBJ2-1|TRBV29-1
CSVELAGTMGNEQFF
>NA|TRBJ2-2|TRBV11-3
CASSHIGQSSTGELFF
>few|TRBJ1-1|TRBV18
CASSGTSSWDTEAFF
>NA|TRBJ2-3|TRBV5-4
CASSYYDDGGGDTQYF
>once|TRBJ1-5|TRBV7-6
CASSLDLNQPQHF
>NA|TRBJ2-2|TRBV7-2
CASSLWRGTNTGELFF
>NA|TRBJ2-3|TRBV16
CASSQSNPSTDTQYF
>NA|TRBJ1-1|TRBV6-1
CASSELGGGTEAFF
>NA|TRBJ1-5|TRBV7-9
CASSRSEGRVPQHF
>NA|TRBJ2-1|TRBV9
CASSVDGQGYNEQFF
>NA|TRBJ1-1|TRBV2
CASSPGQNTEAFF
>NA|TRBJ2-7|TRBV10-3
CAIGGQQVIYEQYF
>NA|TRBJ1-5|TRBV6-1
CASNGGGWSNQPQHF
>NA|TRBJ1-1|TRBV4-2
CASSQGDTESNTEAFF
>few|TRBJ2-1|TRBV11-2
CASSLAGLSSYNEQFF
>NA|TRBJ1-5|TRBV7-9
CASSLGPGQDSNQPQHF
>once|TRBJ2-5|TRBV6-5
CASRRVDQETQYF
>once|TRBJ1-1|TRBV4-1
CASSQVGMTEMNTEAFF
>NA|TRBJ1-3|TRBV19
CASNAFGNTIYF
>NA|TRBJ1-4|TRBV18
CASSPGGPGTNEKLFF
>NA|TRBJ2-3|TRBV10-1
CASSDGSTDTQYF
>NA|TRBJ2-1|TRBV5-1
CASSLLGSYNEQFF